The 5 T cell receptor beta chains given below trace back to one sample, sequenced in a study of T-cell memory formation after mild COVID-19. TCRdb used MiXCR to reprocess the 5' RACE reads, holding one entry per CDR3 protein. The sample has 380,000 or so distinct CDR3 sequences, around 15% seen once; the top ten hold approximately 22%. The source material was PBMCs or a T cell subset sorted from them (not recorded which). Receptor source: a man between 18 and 35 years old who had mild COVID-19 (a few samples of this study predate the infection). Cell type and time point are not known.

V gene TRBV12-3 or TRBV12-4 combines with J gene TRBJ2-7, with D perhaps given as TRBD1 or TRBD2 (5 bases each). CDR3 length: 15 amino acids. Trimming pared 6 bases from V and 0 bases from J, leaving 15 bases between. The CDR3 here is CASRRDVGLSYEQYF. For the CDR3, the DNA is TGTGCCAGCAGAAGGGACGTCGGACTCTCCTACGAGCAGTACTTC.

This clonotype was seen a handful of times. V gene TRBV12-3 or TRBV12-4 combines with J gene TRBJ1-3; D unresolved. CDR3 length equals 14 residues. Trimming took off 2 bases at V and 0 bases at J, with 5 bases between the two ends. The CDR3 region is CASSLRSSGNTIYF. The CDR3, as DNA: TGTGCCAGCAGTTTAAGGAGCTCTGGAAACACCATATATTTT.

This clonotype was counted many times. The rearrangement uses TRBV2 and TRBJ2-2; 7 bases are a match to TRBD1. This CDR3 is built from 15 residues. After removal of 6 bases from V and 0 bases from J, the junction contained 4 bases not matched to a gene. Per the germline V gene, CDR1 is SNHLY and CDR2 is FYNNEI. CDR3 sequence reads: CASSAGTANTGELFF. The DNA of the CDR3 is TGTGCCAGCAGCGCCGGGACAGCGAACACCGGGGAGCTGTTTTTT.

This clonotype has just a few counts. V gene TRBV7-2 combines with J gene TRBJ1-2; 9 nucleotides line up with TRBD1. In germline, CDR1 is SGHTA, CDR2 FQGNSA. Losses at the gene ends were 1 base for V and 6 bases for J; bases not matched to a gene: 6. The CDR3 length is 15 residues. Here the CDR3 DNA reads TGTGCCAGCAGCTTAGACAGGGGGCGAGTGGATGGCTACACCTTC. This sequence encodes CASSLDRGRVDGYTF.

V gene TRBV25-1 combines with J gene TRBJ2-5, with a weak D call TRBD2 (6 bases). The ends were cut back, 1 base at V and 3 bases at J, with 15 bases in the middle. The CDR3 is 16 residues long. Germline V gene sequence: CDR1 MGHDK, CDR2 SYGVNS. The CDR3 nucleotides read TGTGCCAGCAGTGAATGGGGGGACCTGATAAAAGAGACCCAGTACTTC. Amino acid sequence: CASSEWGDLIKETQYF.